Below, 14 T cell receptor beta chains from the same sample are listed, as sequenced in a study of blood T cell repertoires in COVID-19. Data came from immunoSEQ multiplex PCR; TCRdb stores just in-frame clones and leaves some out. The data hold some 69,000 clones, with around nine tenths observed a single time. The sequenced sample was peripheral blood. The origin of the receptors is a man aged 55-75 years with acute or convalescent COVID-19.

This chain joins TRBV7-9 and TRBJ1-3; D remains unclear. The germline CDR1 and CDR2 sequences are SEHNR and FQNEAQ (reference sequence). The ends were cut back, 3 bases at V and 0 bases at J, with 3 bases in the middle. The CDR3 contains 13 residues. CDR3 loop: CASSFGSGNTIYF. The CDR3 DNA is TGTGCCAGCAGCTTCGGCTCTGGAAACACCATATATTTT.

A single count supports this clone. The rearrangement links TRBV7-9 to TRBJ1-4; TRBD1 aligns across 7 bases. Trimming removed 5 bases from V and 8 bases from J; junction bases left unmatched: 8. From germline, CDR1 is SEHNR and CDR2 FQNEAQ (reference sequence). The CDR3 extends over 14 amino acids. The CDR3 here is CASSTTPGGEKLFF. In DNA form, the CDR3 reads TGTGCCAGCAGCACTACACCAGGGGGGGAAAAACTGTTTTTT.

The rearrangement uses TRBV2 and TRBJ1-6, with a weak D call TRBD1 (6 bases). V was shortened by 3 bases and J by 0 bases, with 24 bases between the two germline ends. There are 21 residues in the CDR3. Germline CDR1 is SNHLY and CDR2 is FYNNEI. This CDR3 reads CASSDFFRWQGISSYNSPLHF. The DNA of the CDR3 is TGTGCCAGCAGTGATTTTTTTCGTTGGCAGGGGATTAGCTCCTATAATTCACCCCTCCACTTT.

The rearrangement links TRBV5-1 to TRBJ1-1; 8 bases are shared with TRBD1. Trimming at V came to 4 bases and at J to 4 bases, leaving 3 bases not matched to a gene. Germline V gives CDR1 SGHRS, CDR2 YFSETQ. The CDR3 is made up of 13 amino acids. CDR3 amino acids: CASSLTGVTEAFF. CDR3 sequence (DNA): TGCGCCAGCAGCCTGACAGGGGTCACTGAAGCTTTCTTT. The variable domain in full, completed from reference TRBV5-1 and TRBJ1-1, reads KAGVTQTPRYLIKTRGQQVTLSCSPISGHRSVSWYQQTPGQGLQFLFEYFSETQRNKGNFPGRFSGRQFSNSRSEMNVSTLELGDSALYLCASSLTGVTEAFFGQGTRLTVV.

This chain connects TRBV9 to TRBJ1-6; a weak D match, TRBD1 (5 bases). Germline values: CDR1 SGDLS, CDR2 YYNGEE. The ends were cut back, 3 bases at V and 0 bases at J, with 16 bases in the middle. The CDR3 contains 18 residues. CDR3 residues: CASSAQRTSSSYNSPLHF. The CDR3 DNA reads as TGTGCCAGCAGCGCCCAACGGACATCTAGCTCCTATAATTCACCCCTCCACTTT.

This clone was picked up a small number of times. The chain is built from TRBV2 and TRBJ2-7, with 10 bases matching TRBD1. Germline V gene data show CDR1 as SNHLY and CDR2 as FYNNEI. The CDR3 loop spans 15 amino acids. V lost 4 bases to trimming and J lost 5 bases; unmatched junction nucleotides: 8. DNA for the CDR3: TGTGCCAGCAGTGTTGACAGGGGGCGATTGGACGAGCAGTACTTC. Translation: CASSVDRGRLDEQYF.

V usage is TRBV30 and J usage is TRBJ2-3, with TRBD1 matching over 8 bases. This CDR3 comprises 15 residues. Per the germline V gene, CDR1 is GTSNPN and CDR2 is SVGIG (reference sequence). With V trimmed by 4 bases and J by 3 bases, 9 bases remained unmatched. The CDR3 is CAWTLRTGTTDTQYF. CDR3 nucleotides: TGTGCCTGGACTCTTAGGACAGGGACAACAGATACGCAGTATTTT.

The V and J genes are TRBV11-2 and TRBJ1-1; D is unresolved. The CDR3 contains 14 residues. Between the trimmed V and J ends, which lost 2 bases and 7 bases, there was a span of 14 bases. Germline CDR1 SGHAT, CDR2 FQNNGV. As DNA, the CDR3 is TGTGCCAGCAGCTTACGGTCTGGCGGGGTTGAAGCTTTCTTT. Its translation is CASSLRSGGVEAFF.

The chain has TRBV29-1 and TRBJ2-7; D is perhaps TRBD2 (6 bases). Trimming took off 4 bases at V and 3 bases at J, with 10 bases between the two ends. The CDR3 loop spans 12 amino acids. CDR1 is SQVTM, CDR2 ANQGSEA, per germline. The CDR3 here is CSVGPGDYEQYF. In DNA form, the CDR3 reads TGCAGCGTTGGACCGGGAGACTACGAGCAGTACTTC.

The rearrangement links TRBV24-1 to TRBJ1-2; 10 positions agree with TRBD1. The CDR3 has 15 residues. CDR1 is KGHDR, CDR2 SFDVKD, per germline. Trimming removed 3 bases from V and 7 bases from J; junction bases left unmatched: 7. The CDR3 is CATSDGGTGELGYTF. The DNA of the CDR3 is TGTGCCACCAGTGATGGCGGGACAGGGGAGCTTGGCTACACCTTC.

The V gene is TRBV27, the J gene TRBJ1-6; maybe TRBD1 (6 bases). The germline V and J ends were trimmed by 2 bases and 4 bases, with 18 bases remaining between them. Looked up from germline, CDR1 is MNHEY and CDR2 is SMNVEV (reference sequence). The CDR3 sequence is 18 residues long. The CDR3 protein is CASSLTLGRGRYNSPLHF. CDR3 sequence (DNA): TGTGCCAGCAGTTTAACTCTGGGCAGGGGCAGGTATAATTCACCCCTCCACTTT.

J is TRBJ1-1 and V is TRBV6-5; D is possibly TRBD1 (6 bases). Trimming left V 5 bases short and J 7 bases short, with 14 bases between. CDR1 and CDR2 from the germline V gene are MNHEY and SVGAGI. This CDR3 is 13 amino acids long. As DNA, the CDR3 is TGTGCCAGCAGTAACCCTGTGACAGGTGAAGCTTTCTTT. Its protein product is CASSNPVTGEAFF.

This sequence joins TRBV28 and TRBJ2-2; 8 bases line up with TRBD1. J gave up 4 bases and V 6 bases, and 4 bases lay outside the gene matches. This CDR3 region has 14 residues. The germline gives CDR1 MDHEN, CDR2 SYDVKM. The CDR3 reads CASRRTGSTGELFF. The CDR3 bases are TGTGCCAGCAGAAGGACAGGGTCCACCGGGGAGCTGTTTTTT.

This chain joins TRBV19 and TRBJ1-1, with D hard to call. Trimming took 4 bases from V and 0 from J, leaving 12 bases between them. CDR1 and CDR2 from the germline V gene are LNHDA and SQIVND (reference sequence). This CDR3 has 15 amino acids. CDR3 protein: CASSRAATLNTEAFF. CDR3 nucleotides: TGTGCCAGTAGTAGGGCAGCTACGCTGAACACTGAAGCTTTCTTT.